The clone carrying this T cell receptor beta chain was detected only once. The assay was immunoSEQ multiplex PCR, and TCRdb's table has in-frame clones only and misses some. The sample consists of approximately 58,000 clones, 80% to 90% of them appearing once. The record originates from a study of control samples from healthy donors and cancer patients. The CDR3 spans 14 residues. In germline, CDR1 is LNHDA, CDR2 SQIVND (reference sequence). V was clipped by 5 bases and J by 4 bases, with 14 bases between them. The chain combines TRBV19 with TRBJ1-1; D is possibly TRBD1 (5 bases). This TCR derives from a woman aged 55-70 years with lung cancer. Sequencing input: PBMCs. The DNA for the CDR3 is TGTGCCAGTAGTGGGGGTCTGGGTAGCACTGAAGCTTTCTTT. Its protein product is CASSGGLGSTEAFF.